These 14 T cell receptor beta chains share one sample of origin, sequenced in a study. A single record per CDR3 protein comes from TCRdb applying MiXCR to the 5' RACE reads. The sample lists over 55,000 distinct CDR3 sequences; nearly 30% were seen once. Sequenced sample: tumor-infiltrating naive CD4+ T cells sorted from the breast tumor. The subset is: naive CD4+ T cells, CD4+CD45RA+CD25-. These receptor sequences come from a female donor with breast cancer.

The chain joins TRBV3-1 to TRBJ1-5, with D hard to call. Germline values: CDR1 LGHDT, CDR2 YNNKEL (reference sequence). The CDR3 is made up of 13 amino acids. Between the trimmed V and J ends, which lost 4 bases and 6 bases, there was a span of 10 bases. The CDR3 loop reads CASSPSLFQPQHF. In DNA form, the CDR3 reads TGTGCCAGCAGCCCCAGTTTATTTCAGCCCCAGCATTTT.

This clonotype has more than one count but fewer than ten. V and J are TRBV7-3 and TRBJ1-1; D may be TRBD1 (5 bases). The CDR3 covers 13 residues. V was shortened by 8 bases and J by 1 base, with 11 bases between the two germline ends. Germline assignment: CDR1 SGHTA and CDR2 FQGTGA. Here the CDR3 DNA reads TGTGCCAGCGGCGGACACCCGAACACTGAAGCTTTCTTT. Translation: CASGGHPNTEAFF.

This clonotype ranks as medium-sized. The chain couples TRBV15 to TRBJ2-5, with 7 bases lining up with TRBD1. Germline V gene lookup returns CDR1 LNHNV and CDR2 YYDKDF (reference sequence). The CDR3 is 13 residues long. Losses at the gene ends were 6 bases for V and 4 bases for J; bases not matched to a gene: 5. The CDR3 spells CATRRTGSETQYF. CDR3 sequence (DNA): TGTGCCACCAGGAGGACAGGATCAGAGACCCAGTACTTC.

The chain combines TRBV6-1 with TRBJ1-5; 9 nucleotides line up with TRBD1. Germline V gene data show CDR1 as MNHNS and CDR2 as SASEGT. The ends lost 8 bases at V and 3 bases at J; junction bases unmatched: 8. The CDR3 contains 15 residues. CDR3 in DNA: TGTGCCAGCTCGTGGACAGGGGCTACCAATCAGCCCCAGCATTTT. It codes for CASSWTGATNQPQHF.

The J gene is TRBJ2-1, the V gene TRBV6-1; tentatively, D is TRBD2 (5 bases). Germline values: CDR1 MNHNS, CDR2 SASEGT. The V end was cut by 6 bases, the J end by 0 bases, with 12 bases between. This CDR3 has 15 residues. CDR3 in amino acids: CASSVDSSSYNEQFF. The CDR3 nucleotides are TGTGCCAGCAGCGTGGACTCAAGCTCCTACAATGAGCAGTTCTTC.

The chain recombines TRBV20-1 with TRBJ1-2, with D maybe TRBD1 (6 bases). CDR1 and CDR2 from the germline V gene are DFQATT and SNEGSKA (reference sequence). Deletions cut 3 bases from V and 1 base from J, with 18 bases between. The CDR3 extends over 16 amino acids. The CDR3 DNA sequence: TGCAGTGCTAGGGACTATACTACAGGGAATAACTATGGCTACACCTTC. This codes for CSARDYTTGNNYGYTF.

The V gene is TRBV30, the J gene TRBJ1-2; unclear D gene. Deletions cut 1 base from V and 6 bases from J, with 12 bases between. In germline, CDR1 is GTSNPN, CDR2 SVGIG (reference sequence). The CDR3 is 13 amino acids. This CDR3 is CAWSAIGNDGYTF. The CDR3 DNA sequence: TGTGCCTGGAGTGCAATCGGCAACGATGGCTACACCTTC.

V is TRBV30 and J is TRBJ1-5; D gene uncertain. V was clipped by 0 bases and J by 4 bases, with 16 bases between them. Germline V lookup: CDR1 GTSNPN, CDR2 SVGIG (reference sequence). There are 16 residues in the CDR3. CDR3 in amino acids: CAWSVPGSFSNQPQHF. The CDR3 bases are TGTGCCTGGAGTGTGCCCGGGAGCTTCTCTAATCAGCCCCAGCATTTT.

The chain combines TRBV5-6 with TRBJ1-2; D gene ambiguous. The CDR3 runs to 13 residues. The V and J ends lost 0 bases and 6 bases respectively, with 9 bases between them. Germline V gene sequence: CDR1 SGHDT, CDR2 YYEEEE. CDR3: CASSLVSVDGYTF. CDR3 nucleotide sequence: TGTGCCAGCAGCTTGGTGTCGGTTGATGGCTACACCTTC.

This chain connects TRBV29-1 to TRBJ2-7; 7 bases line up with TRBD1. V trimming: 5 bases; J trimming: 4 bases; junction bases outside the gene matches: 14. The germline V gene has CDR1 SQVTM and CDR2 ANQGSEA. The CDR3 loop spans 15 amino acids. As DNA, the CDR3 is TGCAGCGTTTCCGACAGGGTGGGCCCCCCATACGAGCAGTACTTC. Residues: CSVSDRVGPPYEQYF.

The J gene is TRBJ2-3, the V gene TRBV7-3; 7 bases line up with TRBD2. Germline V gene sequence: CDR1 SGHTA, CDR2 FQGTGA. The CDR3 totals 13 residues. V trimming: 5 bases; J trimming: 4 bases; junction bases outside the gene matches: 3. As DNA, the CDR3 is TGTGCCAGCAGCCCAGGACTAGCAGATACGCAGTATTTT. Residues: CASSPGLADTQYF.

This clonotype was counted ten times or more. The gene calls are TRBV6-2 or TRBV6-3 and TRBJ1-1; D gene ambiguous. V was pared by 4 bases and J by 0 bases, with 15 bases between. CDR3 length equals 16 residues. Germline V lookup: CDR1 MNHEY, CDR2 SVGEGT. The CDR3 loop reads CASSSIGRNMNTEAFF. In DNA, the CDR3 is TGTGCCAGCAGTTCTATTGGCAGAAACATGAACACTGAAGCTTTCTTT.

The chain uses TRBV3-1 and TRBJ1-1; no firm D call. Germline loops: CDR1 LGHDT, CDR2 YNNKEL (reference sequence). The CDR3 covers 14 residues. Trimming took off 4 bases at V and 1 base at J, with 10 bases between the two ends. The CDR3 region is CASSLTPGNTEAFF. The CDR3 DNA is TGTGCCAGCAGCCTAACTCCAGGGAACACTGAAGCTTTCTTT. The whole variable domain, remainder taken from reference TRBV3-1 and TRBJ1-1, is DTAVSQTPKYLVTQMGNDKSIKCEQNLGHDTMYWYKQDSKKFLKIMFSYNNKELIINETVPNRFSPKSPDKAHLNLHINSLELGDSAVYFCASSLTPGNTEAFFGQGTRLTVV.

This clonotype has more than one count but fewer than ten. V is TRBV5-1 and J is TRBJ1-2; D remains ambiguous. With 4 bases removed from V and 2 bases from J, the gap between germline ends came to 6 bases. The CDR3 loop spans 12 amino acids. Per germline, CDR1 SGHRS and CDR2 YFSETQ. CDR3: CASSGENYGYTF. The CDR3 DNA reads TGCGCCAGCAGCGGGGAAAACTATGGCTACACCTTC.